This T cell receptor (beta chain) is drawn from a study of blood T cells in healthy people across ages. From germline, CDR1 is SGHTA and CDR2 FQGNSA. V dropped 5 bases and J dropped 1 base, with 9 bases sitting between them. This CDR3 has 14 amino acids. Donors ranged from 6 to 90 years old and were healthy Caucasians in Russia. PBMCs, at least 6 million per sample, were isolated. Through a sample-barcoded 5' primer and a J-beta primer mix, a second PCR was run for roughly 6 to 12 cycles. MiXCR, applied by TCRdb to the 5' RACE reads, yields one record per CDR3 protein. The table has fewer than 800,000 distinct CDR3 sequences, 45% to 50% seen once. This clonotype was seen only a few times.

Sample: blood. The sequence came from a woman aged 60-75 years in good health. This chain uses TRBV7-2 with TRBJ2-1; D is unclear. The CDR3 is CASSPNWSYNEQFF. The CDR3 DNA sequence: TGTGCCAGCAGCCCGAATTGGTCCTACAATGAGCAGTTCTTC.